This T cell receptor (beta chain) originates from a study of blood T cell repertoires in COVID-19. Only in-frame clones appear in the TCRdb table, and some are missing; sequencing was by immunoSEQ multiplex PCR. This sample yields 380,000 or so clones, of which around 90% are seen a single time; 0.95% to 1.5% belongs to the top ten. V was pared by 3 bases and J by 3 bases, with 4 bases of the junction left unmatched. This CDR3 is built from 15 residues. Germline values: CDR1 MRHNA, CDR2 SNTAGT. Sample: peripheral blood. The TCR was taken from a middle-aged man with acute or convalescent COVID-19. The chain links TRBV6-4 to TRBJ2-2, with 7 bases lining up with TRBD2. The CDR3, as DNA: TGTGCCAGCAGTGAATCGAGCGGGGACACCGGGGAGCTGTTTTTT. It codes for CASSESSGDTGELFF.